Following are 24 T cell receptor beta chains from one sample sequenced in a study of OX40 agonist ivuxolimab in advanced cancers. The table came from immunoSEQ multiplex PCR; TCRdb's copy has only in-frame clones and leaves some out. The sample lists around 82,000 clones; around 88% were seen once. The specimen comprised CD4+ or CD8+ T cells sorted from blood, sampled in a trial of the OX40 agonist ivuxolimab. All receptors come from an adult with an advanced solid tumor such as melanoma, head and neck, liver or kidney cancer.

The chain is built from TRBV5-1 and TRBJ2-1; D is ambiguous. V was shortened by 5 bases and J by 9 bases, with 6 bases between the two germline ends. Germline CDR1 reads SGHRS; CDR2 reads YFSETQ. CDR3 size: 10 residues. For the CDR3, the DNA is TGCGCCAGCAGAGGACCTGAGCAGTTCTTC. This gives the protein CASRGPEQFF.

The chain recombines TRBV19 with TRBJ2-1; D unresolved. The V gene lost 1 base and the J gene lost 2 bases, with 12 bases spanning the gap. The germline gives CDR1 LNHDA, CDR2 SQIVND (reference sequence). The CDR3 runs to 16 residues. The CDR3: CASSIGVGPAYNEQFF. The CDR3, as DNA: TGTGCCAGTAGTATAGGGGTTGGCCCAGCCTACAATGAGCAGTTCTTC.

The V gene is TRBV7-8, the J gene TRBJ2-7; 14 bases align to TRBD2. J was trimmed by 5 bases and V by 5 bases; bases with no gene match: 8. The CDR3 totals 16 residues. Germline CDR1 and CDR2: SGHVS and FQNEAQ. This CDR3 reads CASSRGTSGRANEQYF. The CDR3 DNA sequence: TGTGCCAGCAGCAGGGGGACTAGCGGGAGAGCTAACGAGCAGTACTTC.

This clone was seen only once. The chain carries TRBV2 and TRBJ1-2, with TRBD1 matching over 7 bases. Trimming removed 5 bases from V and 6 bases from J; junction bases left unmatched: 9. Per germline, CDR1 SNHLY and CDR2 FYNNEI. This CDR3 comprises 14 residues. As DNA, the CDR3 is TGTGCCAGCAGTCCTACCGGGACAGTTCATGGCTACACCTTC. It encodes CASSPTGTVHGYTF.

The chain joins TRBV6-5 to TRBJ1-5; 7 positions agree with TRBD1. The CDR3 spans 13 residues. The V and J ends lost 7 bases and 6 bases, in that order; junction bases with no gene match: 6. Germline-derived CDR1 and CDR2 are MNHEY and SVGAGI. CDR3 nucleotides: TGTGCCAGCAAGCAGAACAGGGGTCAGCCCCAGCATTTT. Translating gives CASKQNRGQPQHF.

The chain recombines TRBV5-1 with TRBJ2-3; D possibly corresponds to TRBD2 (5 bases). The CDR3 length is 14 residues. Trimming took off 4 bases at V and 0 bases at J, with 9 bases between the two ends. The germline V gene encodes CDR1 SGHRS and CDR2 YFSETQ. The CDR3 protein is CASSPGGSTDTQYF. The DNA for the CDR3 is TGCGCCAGCAGCCCTGGAGGTAGCACAGATACGCAGTATTTT.

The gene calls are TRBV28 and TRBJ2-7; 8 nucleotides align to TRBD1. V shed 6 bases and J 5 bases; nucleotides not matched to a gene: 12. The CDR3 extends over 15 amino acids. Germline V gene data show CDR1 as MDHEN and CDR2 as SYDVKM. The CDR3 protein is CASSPRQGLFHEQYF. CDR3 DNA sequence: TGTGCCAGCAGCCCCCGACAGGGGTTGTTTCACGAGCAGTACTTC.

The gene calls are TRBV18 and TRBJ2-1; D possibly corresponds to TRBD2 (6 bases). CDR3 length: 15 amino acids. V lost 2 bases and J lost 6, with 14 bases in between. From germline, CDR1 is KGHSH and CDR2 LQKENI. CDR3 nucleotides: TGTGCCAGCTCACCAGATGGGGGAGCGGGCAATGAGCAGTTCTTC. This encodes CASSPDGGAGNEQFF.

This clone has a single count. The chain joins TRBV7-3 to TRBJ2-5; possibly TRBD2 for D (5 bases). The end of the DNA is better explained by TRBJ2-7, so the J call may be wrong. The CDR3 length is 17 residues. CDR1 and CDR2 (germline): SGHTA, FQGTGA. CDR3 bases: TGTGCCAGCAGCTTAGAAATTAGACCCTTAAGGACTGCCGAGCAGTACTTC. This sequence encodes CASSLEIRPLRTAEQYF.

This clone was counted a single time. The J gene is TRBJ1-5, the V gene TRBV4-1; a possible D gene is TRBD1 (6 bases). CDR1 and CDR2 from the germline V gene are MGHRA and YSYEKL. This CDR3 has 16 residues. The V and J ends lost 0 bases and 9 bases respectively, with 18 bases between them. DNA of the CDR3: TGCGCCAGCAGCCAAGATACGGTCAGGGGCTCTCGGCCCCAGCATTTT. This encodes CASSQDTVRGSRPQHF.

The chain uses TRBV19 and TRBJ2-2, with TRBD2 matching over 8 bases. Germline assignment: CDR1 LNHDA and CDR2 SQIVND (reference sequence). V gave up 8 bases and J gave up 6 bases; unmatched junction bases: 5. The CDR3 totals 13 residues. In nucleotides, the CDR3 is TGTGCCAGTGGAGCGGGAGCCTCCGGGGAGCTGTTTTTT. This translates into CASGAGASGELFF.

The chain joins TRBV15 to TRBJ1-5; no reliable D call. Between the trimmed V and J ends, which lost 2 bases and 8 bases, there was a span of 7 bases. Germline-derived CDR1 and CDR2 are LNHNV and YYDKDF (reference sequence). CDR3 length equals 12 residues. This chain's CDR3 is CATSRSREPQHF. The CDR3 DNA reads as TGTGCCACCAGCAGAAGCCGGGAGCCCCAGCATTTT.

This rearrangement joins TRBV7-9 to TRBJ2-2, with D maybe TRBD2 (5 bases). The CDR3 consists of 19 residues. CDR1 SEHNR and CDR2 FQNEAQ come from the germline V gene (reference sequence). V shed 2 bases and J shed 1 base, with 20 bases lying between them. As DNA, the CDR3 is TGTGCCAGCAGCTTACACGAGGGCTGGTCTCGGCGGAACACCGGGGAGCTGTTTTTT. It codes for CASSLHEGWSRRNTGELFF.

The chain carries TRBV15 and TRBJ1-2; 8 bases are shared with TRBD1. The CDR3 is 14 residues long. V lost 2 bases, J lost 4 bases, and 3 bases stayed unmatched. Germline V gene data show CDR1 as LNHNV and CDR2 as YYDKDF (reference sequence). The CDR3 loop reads CATSRTGQGYGYTF. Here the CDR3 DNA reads TGTGCCACCAGCAGAACAGGACAGGGCTATGGCTACACCTTC.

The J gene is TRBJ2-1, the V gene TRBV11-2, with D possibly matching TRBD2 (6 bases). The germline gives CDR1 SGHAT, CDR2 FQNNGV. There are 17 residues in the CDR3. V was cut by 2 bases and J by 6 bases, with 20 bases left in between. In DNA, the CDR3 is TGTGCCAGCAGCTTACTAGTGGGAGGTCCCCGGGGCAATGAGCAGTTCTTC. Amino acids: CASSLLVGGPRGNEQFF. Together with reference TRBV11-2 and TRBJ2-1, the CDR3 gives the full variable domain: EAGVAQSPRYKIIEKRQSVAFWCNPISGHATLYWYQQILGQGPKLLIQFQNNGVVDDSQLPKDRFSAERLKGVDSTLKIQPAKLEDSAVYLCASSLLVGGPRGNEQFFGPGTRLTVL.

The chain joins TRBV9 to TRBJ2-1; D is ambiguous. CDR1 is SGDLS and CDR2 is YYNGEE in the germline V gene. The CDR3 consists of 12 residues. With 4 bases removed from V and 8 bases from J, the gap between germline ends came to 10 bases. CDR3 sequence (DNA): TGTGCCAGCAGCCCCCGGAGTCATGAGCAGTTCTTC. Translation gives CASSPRSHEQFF.

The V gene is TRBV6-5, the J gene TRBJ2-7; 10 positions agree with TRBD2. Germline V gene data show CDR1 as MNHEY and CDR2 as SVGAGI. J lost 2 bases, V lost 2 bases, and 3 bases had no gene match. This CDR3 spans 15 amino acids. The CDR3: CASSYELAGTYEQYF. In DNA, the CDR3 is TGTGCCAGCAGTTACGAACTAGCGGGAACCTACGAGCAGTACTTC.

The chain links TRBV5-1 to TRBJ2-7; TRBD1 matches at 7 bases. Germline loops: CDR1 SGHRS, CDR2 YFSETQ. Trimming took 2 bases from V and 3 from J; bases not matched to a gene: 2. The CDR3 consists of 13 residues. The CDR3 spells CASSFRQGYEQYF. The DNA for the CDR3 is TGCGCCAGCAGCTTCCGACAGGGCTACGAGCAGTACTTC.

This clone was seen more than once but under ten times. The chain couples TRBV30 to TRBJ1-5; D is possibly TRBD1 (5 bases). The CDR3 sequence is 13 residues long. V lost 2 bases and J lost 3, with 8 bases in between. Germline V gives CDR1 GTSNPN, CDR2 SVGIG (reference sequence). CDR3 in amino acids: CAWSPDNNQPQHF. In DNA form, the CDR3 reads TGTGCCTGGAGTCCGGACAACAATCAGCCCCAGCATTTT.

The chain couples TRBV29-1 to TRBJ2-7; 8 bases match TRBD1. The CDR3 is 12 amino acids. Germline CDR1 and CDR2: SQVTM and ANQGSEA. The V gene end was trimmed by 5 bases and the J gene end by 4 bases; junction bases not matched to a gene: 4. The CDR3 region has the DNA TGCAGCGTTCCAGGGGGCTCGTACGAGCAGTACTTC. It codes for CSVPGGSYEQYF.

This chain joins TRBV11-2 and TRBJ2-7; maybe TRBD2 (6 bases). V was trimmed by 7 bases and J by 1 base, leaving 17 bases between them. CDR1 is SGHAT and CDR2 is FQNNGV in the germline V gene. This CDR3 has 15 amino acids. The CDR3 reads CASTFVSGVSYEQYF. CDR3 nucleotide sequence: TGTGCCAGCACCTTTGTCTCGGGGGTTTCCTACGAGCAGTACTTC.

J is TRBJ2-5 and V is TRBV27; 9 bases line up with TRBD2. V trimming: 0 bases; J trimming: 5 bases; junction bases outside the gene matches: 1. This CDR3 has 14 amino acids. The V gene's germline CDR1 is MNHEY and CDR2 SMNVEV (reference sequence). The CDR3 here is CASSLSAGGETQYF. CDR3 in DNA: TGTGCCAGCAGTTTATCTGCGGGGGGGGAGACCCAGTACTTC.

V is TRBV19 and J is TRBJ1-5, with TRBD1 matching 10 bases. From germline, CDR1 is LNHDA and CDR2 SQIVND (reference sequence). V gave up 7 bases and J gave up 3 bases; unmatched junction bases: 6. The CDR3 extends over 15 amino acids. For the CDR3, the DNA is TGTGCCAGTATCAGGGACAGGGGCCTCAATCAGCCCCAGCATTTT. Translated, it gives CASIRDRGLNQPQHF.

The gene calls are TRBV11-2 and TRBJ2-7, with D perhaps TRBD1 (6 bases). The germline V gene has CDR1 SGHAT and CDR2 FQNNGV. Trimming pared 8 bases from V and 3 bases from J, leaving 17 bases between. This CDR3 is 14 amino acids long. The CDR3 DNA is TGTGCCAGCGACAGGCTGGGGGCGGGCTACGAGCAGTACTTC. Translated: CASDRLGAGYEQYF.